Shown below are 21 T cell receptor beta chains from a single sample sequenced in a study of T cell repertoires in cytomegalovirus infection. TCRdb re-called the reads through MiXCR, storing one row per CDR3 protein. This table holds some 240,000 distinct CDR3 sequences, approximately 15% found once. Specimen: CD8+ T cells from PBMCs. Source of these receptors: a human donor in good health (CMV status not recorded). Some clones in this sample may be carry-over from other donors' samples.

In its sample, this clonotype was seen many times. This chain uses TRBV7-9 with TRBJ2-1; D gene unclear. The CDR3 spans 18 residues. V lost 5 bases and J lost 5, with 25 bases in between. Germline V gene sequence: CDR1 SEHNR, CDR2 FQNEAQ (reference sequence). The CDR3 reads CASSPLDVSKLKNNEQFF. DNA for the CDR3: TGTGCCAGCAGCCCCCTTGATGTGAGTAAACTTAAAAACAATGAGCAGTTCTTC.

This clonotype was observed many times. The genes are TRBV7-8 and TRBJ2-7; 10 nucleotides align to TRBD1. V trimming: 4 bases; J trimming: 5 bases; junction bases outside the gene matches: 5. Germline assignment: CDR1 SGHVS and CDR2 FQNEAQ. The CDR3 length is 14 residues. CDR3 region: CASSSGTGENEQYF. The DNA for the CDR3 is TGTGCCAGCAGCTCAGGGACAGGGGAGAACGAGCAGTACTTC.

The chain recombines TRBV6-6 with TRBJ2-3; 9 bases are shared with TRBD2. Germline-derived CDR1 and CDR2 are MNHNY and SVGAGI (reference sequence). Losses at the gene ends were 0 bases for V and 1 base for J; bases not matched to a gene: 5. There are 17 residues in the CDR3. CDR3: CASSYSMASGGTDTQYF. The DNA of the CDR3 is TGTGCCAGCAGTTACTCGATGGCTAGCGGGGGCACAGATACGCAGTATTTT.

The chain recombines TRBV28 with TRBJ1-2; D unresolved. Germline CDR1 and CDR2: MDHEN and SYDVKM. Deletions cut 2 bases from V and 6 bases from J, with 13 bases between. This CDR3 is built from 14 residues. CDR3 protein: CASSLKGDLHGYTF. In DNA form, the CDR3 reads TGTGCCAGCAGTTTAAAGGGTGATCTCCATGGCTACACCTTC.

Many counts were recorded for this clonotype. The chain carries TRBV7-3 and TRBJ2-1, with TRBD1 as a possible D gene (5 bases). The germline V gene encodes CDR1 SGHTA and CDR2 FQGTGA. The CDR3 sequence is 13 residues long. V lost 5 bases to trimming and J lost 4 bases, with 9 bases between them. CDR3 in amino acids: CASSQGTYNEQFF. CDR3 DNA: TGTGCCAGCAGCCAGGGCACTTACAATGAGCAGTTCTTC.

V and J are TRBV7-8 and TRBJ2-1; D remains ambiguous. The V end lost 5 bases, the J end lost 0 bases, and 5 bases lay between the germline ends. From germline, CDR1 is SGHVS and CDR2 FQNEAQ. This CDR3 region has 13 residues. DNA of the CDR3: TGTGCCAGCAGCACCCCCTCCTACAATGAGCAGTTCTTC. It yields the protein CASSTPSYNEQFF.

This chain connects TRBV9 to TRBJ2-2; 8 bases align to TRBD2. Losses at the gene ends were 4 bases for V and 4 bases for J; bases not matched to a gene: 6. CDR3 size: 15 residues. CDR1 and CDR2 (germline): SGDLS, YYNGEE. The CDR3 reads CASSPSGGPTGELFF. The CDR3, as DNA: TGTGCCAGCAGCCCAAGCGGGGGACCCACCGGGGAGCTGTTTTTT.

This clonotype was picked up a small number of times. The V call is TRBV7-6, the J call TRBJ2-1, with 12 bases identical to TRBD2. The CDR3 consists of 17 residues. Germline loops: CDR1 SGHVS, CDR2 FNYEAQ. J lost 5 bases, V lost 5 bases, and 10 bases had no gene match. CDR3 DNA: TGTGCCAGCAGCCCATCCAGACTAGCGGGGGCGCACAATGAGCAGTTCTTC. The encoded protein is CASSPSRLAGAHNEQFF.

This clonotype was detected a few times. This chain uses TRBV20-1 with TRBJ2-3; weak D call: TRBD1 (5 bases). Looked up from germline, CDR1 is DFQATT and CDR2 is SNEGSKA (reference sequence). The germline V and J ends were trimmed by 1 base and 4 bases, with 21 bases remaining between them. CDR3 length: 17 amino acids. The DNA of the CDR3 is TGCAGTGCTAGAGTACGACAGATCCAACAAACTCCAGATACGCAGTATTTT. Protein product: CSARVRQIQQTPDTQYF.

Many counts were recorded for this clonotype. The chain combines TRBV7-8 with TRBJ2-3; tentative D call: TRBD2 (5 bases). Trimming shortened V by 2 bases and J by 3 bases, and 15 bases separated the two germline ends. This CDR3 contains 16 residues. Germline V lookup: CDR1 SGHVS, CDR2 FQNEAQ. The CDR3 bases are TGTGCCAGCAGCTTAATTAGTGGCGGGCAAACAGATACGCAGTATTTT. Residues: CASSLISGGQTDTQYF.

Regarding this clonotype: A junction boundary mismatches the germline segment, possibly from a read error. The V gene is TRBV12-3 or TRBV12-4, the J gene TRBJ2-5, with D maybe TRBD2 (5 bases). The CDR3 is 17 amino acids. The CDR3 reads CASNFASFREKAETQNF. CDR3 in DNA: TGTGCCAGCAACTTCGCCTCCTTCCGGGAAAAAGCAGAGACCCAGAACTTC.

This clonotype was seen only a few times. The genes are TRBV5-1 and TRBJ2-7, with a tentative D call TRBD1 (6 bases). This CDR3 has 13 amino acids. Trimming stripped 4 bases from V and 2 bases from J, with 10 bases between. The germline gives CDR1 SGHRS, CDR2 YFSETQ. The CDR3 region has the DNA TGCGCCAGCAGCGTTGGACAGACCTACGAGCAGTACTTC. Amino acids: CASSVGQTYEQYF.

Many counts were recorded for this clonotype. This chain joins TRBV7-8 and TRBJ2-3; no firm D call. Germline CDR1 is SGHVS and CDR2 is FQNEAQ. The germline V and J ends were trimmed by 3 bases and 2 bases, with 9 bases remaining between them. The CDR3 has 14 residues. This CDR3 is CASSFKGYTDTQYF. The DNA for the CDR3 is TGTGCCAGCAGCTTCAAAGGGTACACAGATACGCAGTATTTT. Supplemented by reference TRBV7-8 and TRBJ2-3, the full variable domain reads GAGVSQSPRYKVAKRGQDVALRCDPISGHVSLFWYQQALGQGPEFLTYFQNEAQLDKSGLPSDRFFAERPEGSVSTLKIQRTQQEDSAVYLCASSFKGYTDTQYFGPGTRLTVL.

This clonotype was recorded many times. The chain recombines TRBV29-1 with TRBJ1-1; no definite D call. Germline V gene lookup returns CDR1 SQVTM and CDR2 ANQGSEA. Trimming took off 7 bases at V and 1 base at J, with 16 bases between the two ends. This CDR3 comprises 14 residues. The CDR3 sequence is CSAPVGGGNTEAFF. CDR3 coding DNA: TGCAGCGCCCCGGTGGGCGGAGGGAACACTGAAGCTTTCTTT.

This clonotype was seen once. The rearrangement links TRBV2 to TRBJ1-1; possibly TRBD1 for D (6 bases). Germline CDR1 is SNHLY and CDR2 is FYNNEI. CDR3 length: 15 amino acids. V lost 0 bases, J lost 1 base, and 9 bases lay in between. In nucleotides, the CDR3 is TGTGCCAGCAGTGAAGCAAGGGGGGCGAACACTGAAGCTTTCTTT. This codes for CASSEARGANTEAFF.

This chain links TRBV4-3 with TRBJ2-3; 8 bases line up with TRBD2. V lost 1 base and J lost 4; bases outside the gene matches: 4. The CDR3 has 15 amino acids. Germline values: CDR1 LGHNA, CDR2 YSLEER. This CDR3 reads CASSQVPGGADTQYF. The CDR3 DNA is TGCGCCAGCAGCCAAGTACCGGGGGGGGCAGATACGCAGTATTTT.

This clonotype was counted only a few times. The chain uses TRBV11-2 and TRBJ2-5; either TRBD1 or TRBD2 may supply D (5 bases each). The CDR3 totals 15 residues. Between the trimmed V and J ends, which lost 4 bases and 3 bases, there was a span of 15 bases. Germline V gives CDR1 SGHAT, CDR2 FQNNGV. This CDR3 reads CASSWGPGLEETQYF. CDR3 in DNA: TGTGCCAGCAGCTGGGGCCCAGGACTCGAAGAGACCCAGTACTTC. The full variable domain, its missing parts supplied by reference TRBV11-2 and TRBJ2-5, is EAGVAQSPRYKIIEKRQSVAFWCNPISGHATLYWYQQILGQGPKLLIQFQNNGVVDDSQLPKDRFSAERLKGVDSTLKIQPAKLEDSAVYLCASSWGPGLEETQYFGPGTRLLVL.

This clonotype was counted at least ten times. This rearrangement joins TRBV28 to TRBJ1-5; D not certain. The CDR3 sequence is 17 residues long. Per germline, CDR1 MDHEN and CDR2 SYDVKM. V was clipped by 3 bases and J by 1 base, with 16 bases between them. CDR3 in amino acids: CASSLSRPEDSNQPQHF. The CDR3 nucleotides read TGTGCCAGCAGTTTGAGCAGGCCGGAGGACAGCAATCAGCCCCAGCATTTT.

This clonotype was seen many times. This rearrangement joins TRBV6-1 to TRBJ1-2, with 8 positions matching TRBD1. J lost 4 bases, V lost 0 bases, and 1 base had no gene match. CDR1 is MNHNS, CDR2 SASEGT, per germline. CDR3 length: 14 residues. As DNA, the CDR3 is TGTGCCAGCAGTGAAGCGGACAGGGCCTATGGCTACACCTTC. The encoded protein is CASSEADRAYGYTF.

This chain uses TRBV4-1 with TRBJ2-7; the match to TRBD1 covers 8 bases. V lost 3 bases, J lost 3 bases, and 4 bases stayed unmatched. Germline-derived CDR1 and CDR2 are MGHRA and YSYEKL. The CDR3 has 14 residues. The chain's CDR3 is CASSHETGDYEQYF. Written as DNA, the CDR3 is TGCGCCAGCAGCCACGAGACAGGGGACTACGAGCAGTACTTC.

This clonotype was seen a handful of times. The chain recombines TRBV28 with TRBJ1-1; D uncertain. Trimming removed 2 bases at V and 0 bases at J, with 13 bases between. The germline V gene has CDR1 MDHEN and CDR2 SYDVKM. This CDR3 has 16 amino acids. The CDR3 here is CASSLEAQKVNTEAFF. CDR3 bases: TGTGCCAGCAGTTTAGAGGCGCAGAAAGTGAACACTGAAGCTTTCTTT.